This TCR beta chain was identified in a study of blood T cell repertoires in COVID-19. Looking at the study overall: Researchers got acute and convalescent COVID-19 samples from the United States, Italy and Spain. Nucleic acid was either cDNA or gDNA, and it came from T cells, B-cell-depleted T cells, or PBMCs.

Seattle patients were enrolled during active infection and followed longitudinally. Original analysis: Amplified reference gene primers provided the basis for estimating nucleated cell counts. Assay used: immunoSEQ multiplex PCR; TCRdb lists only in-frame clones, some missing. V, J and clone size derive from that table, while D and trimming were established from the DNA sequence. The sample has about 260,000 clones, more than 85% seen once; the top ten hold over 4%. The sequence came from a woman aged 60-75 years with COVID-19, enrolled during active disease. What was sequenced was peripheral blood.

CDR3 DNA sequence: TGTGCCAGCAGTTTCTCCGGGACTAACAATGAGCAGTTCTTC. It codes for CASSFSGTNNEQFF. The chain recombines TRBV27 with TRBJ2-1; 7 bases are a match to TRBD2. J gave up 5 bases and V 3 bases, and 4 bases lay outside the gene matches. CDR3 length: 14 residues. CDR1 is MNHEY, CDR2 SMNVEV, per germline (reference sequence).